The 15 T cell receptor beta chains in this list originate from one sample, sequenced in a study of cytomegalovirus exposure and HLA in healthy donors. Primers included in the PCR were 60 Vbeta and 13 Jbeta primers. Sequencing used immunoSEQ multiplex PCR; TCRdb keeps in-frame clones, though not all of them. This table holds about 98,000 clones, approximately 79% found once. Sequencing was performed on PBMCs. The receptors stem from a male donor in good health and CMV-seronegative.

V usage is TRBV6-5 and J usage is TRBJ1-2, with no clear D. The CDR3 consists of 13 residues. V lost 6 bases and J lost 1, with 9 bases in between. Germline V gene data show CDR1 as MNHEY and CDR2 as SVGAGI. For the CDR3, the DNA is TGTGCCAGCAGCCCCTTACATAACTATGGCTACACCTTC. The encoded protein is CASSPLHNYGYTF.

This clone was detected only a few times. The gene calls are TRBV4-3 and TRBJ1-2; D ambiguous. The germline V gene encodes CDR1 LGHNA and CDR2 YSLEER. V dropped 4 bases and J dropped 3 bases, with 15 bases sitting between them. CDR3 length equals 15 residues. DNA for the CDR3: TGCGCCAGCAGCCCAGCGGTCACCAGTGACTATGGCTACACCTTC. Its protein product is CASSPAVTSDYGYTF.

The chain joins TRBV30 to TRBJ1-2; 7 bases match TRBD1. Trimming cost V 2 bases and J 7 bases; bases outside gene matches: 10. Germline-derived CDR1 and CDR2 are GTSNPN and SVGIG (reference sequence). The CDR3 length is 14 residues. CDR3 protein: CAWSLRDSKGGYTF. The CDR3 region has the DNA TGTGCCTGGAGTCTTAGGGACAGTAAAGGTGGCTACACCTTC.

For the CDR3, the DNA is TGTGCCAGCACCGTTAGTGGTGCTGACTACGAGCAGTACTTC. This codes for CASTVSGADYEQYF. The chain combines TRBV6-1 with TRBJ2-7, with D hard to call. Germline assignment: CDR1 MNHNS and CDR2 SASEGT. V lost 7 bases and J lost 3, with 16 bases in between. The CDR3 is 14 amino acids.

The chain has TRBV4-2 and TRBJ2-1; 10 bases map to TRBD2. V lost 4 bases to trimming and J lost 0 bases; unmatched junction nucleotides: 3. There are 16 residues in the CDR3. Per the germline V gene, CDR1 is LGHNA and CDR2 is YNFKEQ. This CDR3 is CASSLSGRASYNEQFF. The CDR3 DNA reads TGTGCCAGCAGCCTGAGCGGGAGGGCCTCCTACAATGAGCAGTTCTTC.

The CDR3 nucleotides read TGTGCCAGCAGCCCTCGACAGATCTGGGATGAGCAGTTCTTC. Its translation is CASSPRQIWDEQFF. The chain joins TRBV11-2 to TRBJ2-1; the D gene is possibly TRBD1 (5 bases). The V end was cut by 5 bases, the J end by 8 bases, with 16 bases between. The CDR3 extends over 14 amino acids. Germline V gene lookup returns CDR1 SGHAT and CDR2 FQNNGV.

The chain recombines TRBV2 with TRBJ1-2; 7 nucleotides line up with TRBD1. The CDR3 has 14 amino acids. The V gene's germline CDR1 is SNHLY and CDR2 FYNNEI. J lost 2 bases, V lost 7 bases, and 7 bases had no gene match. The DNA for the CDR3 is TGTGCCAGCATAAGGGGGCAGGGCAACTATGGCTACACCTTC. Protein sequence: CASIRGQGNYGYTF.

This clone showed up just once. The chain employs TRBV6-9 and TRBJ2-7, with 7 positions matching TRBD1. This CDR3 has 15 amino acids. Germline CDR1 is MNHGY and CDR2 is SVAAGI. J lost 0 bases, V lost 6 bases, and 8 bases had no gene match. Here the CDR3 DNA reads TGTGCCAGCAGCCAGACTTCAGGGGGCTCCTACGAGCAGTACTTC. It codes for CASSQTSGGSYEQYF.

V gene TRBV27 combines with J gene TRBJ2-3; TRBD1 might be the D (6 bases). The V and J ends lost 3 bases and 2 bases respectively, with 9 bases between them. CDR1 and CDR2 (germline): MNHEY, SMNVEV (reference sequence). The CDR3 has 14 residues. The CDR3 reads CASSLRGTTDTQYF. CDR3 bases: TGTGCCAGCAGTTTGAGGGGGACCACAGATACGCAGTATTTT.

The chain carries TRBV27 and TRBJ2-4; D perhaps matches TRBD2 (6 bases). Trimming pared 4 bases from V and 1 base from J, leaving 11 bases between. Germline V gene lookup returns CDR1 MNHEY and CDR2 SMNVEV (reference sequence). The CDR3 is 15 amino acids. The CDR3 loop reads CASSSTGVAKNIQYF. Written as DNA, the CDR3 is TGTGCCAGCAGTTCGACGGGAGTCGCCAAAAACATTCAGTACTTC.

The V gene is TRBV7-2, the J gene TRBJ2-3, with no clear D. In germline, CDR1 is SGHTA, CDR2 FQGNSA. V was clipped by 5 bases and J by 12 bases, with 27 bases between them. The CDR3 is 16 amino acids. CDR3 sequence reads: CASSPRLSGVCQFQYF. CDR3 DNA sequence: TGTGCCAGCAGCCCCCGACTGTCGGGTGTGTGCCAATTTCAGTATTTT. Complete variable domain (other parts from reference TRBV7-2 and TRBJ2-3): GAGVSQSPSNKVTEKGKDVELRCDPISGHTALYWYRQSLGQGLEFLIYFQGNSAPDKSGLPSDRFSAERTGGSVSTLTIQRTQQEDSAVYLCASSPRLSGVCQFQYFGPGTRLTVL.

This clone was picked up one time. The chain links TRBV13 to TRBJ2-7, with 10 positions matching TRBD1. The CDR3 extends over 14 amino acids. V lost 1 base and J lost 7; bases outside the gene matches: 4. In germline, CDR1 is PRHDT, CDR2 FYEKMQ (reference sequence). Here the CDR3 DNA reads TGTGCCAGCAGCTTAGTACAGGGACAGGGGGAGCAGTACTTC. This sequence encodes CASSLVQGQGEQYF.

The gene calls are TRBV15 and TRBJ2-7, with 12 bases matching TRBD1. The V gene's germline CDR1 is LNHNV and CDR2 YYDKDF (reference sequence). The CDR3 extends over 16 amino acids. V lost 1 base and J lost 2; bases outside the gene matches: 3. The CDR3 nucleotides are TGTGCCACCAGCAGAGGCGGGACAGGGGGCACCTACGAGCAGTACTTC. It is translated as CATSRGGTGGTYEQYF.

J is TRBJ2-2 and V is TRBV5-1, with D hard to call. The CDR3 loop spans 14 amino acids. The V end was cut by 4 bases, the J end by 0 bases, with 7 bases between. The germline V gene has CDR1 SGHRS and CDR2 YFSETQ. CDR3 in DNA: TGCGCCAGCAGCACGCAGTCGAACACCGGGGAGCTGTTTTTT. It translates to CASSTQSNTGELFF.

The V call is TRBV7-9, the J call TRBJ2-7; D might be TRBD1 (5 bases). V lost 1 base to trimming and J lost 0 bases, with 7 bases between them. Germline CDR1 reads SEHNR; CDR2 reads FQNEAQ (reference sequence). CDR3 length equals 14 residues. In nucleotides, the CDR3 is TGTGCCAGCAGCTTAGACAGGTACTCCTACGAGCAGTACTTC. Translation gives CASSLDRYSYEQYF.